This record concerns one T cell receptor beta chain sequence. The repertoire was sequenced with immunoSEQ multiplex PCR; TCRdb's copy has only in-frame clones and lacks some. This sample carries some 15,000 clones, 91% of them seen once, and the ten largest clones take about 1.8%. This entry is derived from a study of blood T cell dynamics during melanoma immunotherapy. CDR3 length: 16 residues. Germline CDR1 and CDR2: MNHEY and SMNVEV (reference sequence). The ends were cut back, 3 bases at V and 3 bases at J, with 17 bases in the middle. Time point indicated: pre-treatment baseline. Apart from a couple of fast progressors, RECIST 1.1 response was judged 12 weeks post-infusion.

Sequencing used blood, obtained from a patient treated with checkpoint blockade. The clonotype originates from a human donor with melanoma. The V gene is TRBV27, the J gene TRBJ1-1; D call uncertain. CDR3: CASSLGGAAYYTEAFF. CDR3 coding DNA: TGTGCCAGCAGTTTGGGAGGCGCAGCCTACTACACTGAAGCTTTCTTT.